This T cell receptor (beta chain) derives from a study of HIV-infected patients and healthy controls. Study-level results: HIV-infected patients and controls differed significantly in mean usage of eight alpha and eight beta V genes. In healthy controls, MAIT alpha CDR3s were common; in HIV+ repertoires, severely depleted.

Reverse transcription used 450 to 500 ng RNA and constant-region primers for alpha and beta. Each of the alpha and beta chains got its own library through chain-specific third strand synthesis with indices. Using its own MiXCR run on the 5' RACE reads, TCRdb lists one record per CDR3 protein. The sample lists around 26,000 distinct CDR3 sequences, roughly 8.7% occurring once. The CDR3 is made up of 15 amino acids. Per the germline V gene, CDR1 is SGDLS and CDR2 is YYNGEE. Trimming at V came to 4 bases and at J to 4 bases, leaving 5 bases not matched to a gene. This clonotype qualifies as medium-sized. The antigen remains unidentified. Whole blood was used without fractionation, so all unsorted peripheral T cells were included. Peripheral blood, approximately 2.5 ml, was drawn for RNA extraction.

The sequenced sample was blood. The chain employs TRBV9 and TRBJ1-6, with TRBD1 matching 7 bases. This TCR came from an adult in good health. The CDR3 loop reads CASSSMTGYNSPLHF. The CDR3 nucleotides read TGTGCCAGCAGCTCCATGACAGGGTATAATTCACCCCTCCACTTT.